The clone carrying this TCR beta chain was seen at least ten times. Its antigen is still unknown. The read falls 3 residues short of the CDR3 end, and the missing part is taken from the germline J gene. This specimen comes from a study of T cell clonality in common variable immunodeficiency. V lost 6 bases to trimming and J lost 1 base; unmatched junction nucleotides: 6. The CDR3 sequence is 15 residues long. CDR1 is LNHDA and CDR2 is SQIVND in the germline V gene (reference sequence). TCRdb keeps only in-frame clones here, not all; method: immunoSEQ multiplex PCR. Singletons are absent from the sample, which has some 40,000 clones. Both groups were predominantly of Caucasian heritage. General study findings and limits: CVID subjects had higher TCRbeta clonality than healthy controls, most marked in about a third. CVID subjects shared fewer TCRbeta clones than healthy controls did.

The sample consisted of peripheral blood mononuclear cells. This TCR came from a person aged 18-69 years in good health. The rearrangement links TRBV19 to TRBJ1-1; 9 bases fit TRBD1. The CDR3 spells CASRGQGKGNTEAFF. CDR3 DNA (partial): TGTGCCAGTAGGGGACAGGGAAAAGGGAACACTGAA.